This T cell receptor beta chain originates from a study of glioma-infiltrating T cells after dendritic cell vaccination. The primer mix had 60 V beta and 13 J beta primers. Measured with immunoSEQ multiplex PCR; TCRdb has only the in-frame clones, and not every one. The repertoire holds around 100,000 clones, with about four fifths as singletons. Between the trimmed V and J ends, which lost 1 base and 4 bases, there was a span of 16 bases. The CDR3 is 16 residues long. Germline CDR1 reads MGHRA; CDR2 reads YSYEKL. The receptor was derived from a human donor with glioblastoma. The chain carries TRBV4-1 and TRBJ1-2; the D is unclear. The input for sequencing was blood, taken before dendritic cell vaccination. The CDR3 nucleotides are TGCGCCAGCAGCCAAGGTGTTTGGGAGGGCGCCTATGGCTACACCTTC. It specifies CASSQGVWEGAYGYTF.